The T cell receptor (beta chain) under discussion was sequenced for a study of blood T cell repertoires in COVID-19. Overall study context: The United States, Italy and Spain provided the acute and convalescent COVID-19 samples. PBMCs, B-cell-depleted T cells, or T cells provided the cDNA or gDNA that made up the material.

This CDR3 has 11 amino acids. CDR1 is GTSNPN, CDR2 SVGIG, per germline (reference sequence). The V end was cut by 0 bases, the J end by 5 bases, with 5 bases between. Original processing methods: Counts of nucleated cells, estimated from reference gene primer amplification, were obtained. Using immunoSEQ multiplex PCR, the repertoire was profiled, and TCRdb retains in-frame clones only, with some absent. V, J and clone size are taken as reported in that table, and D and trimming were inferred from the DNA itself. This sample yields roughly 150,000 clones, of which more than 65% are seen a single time; over 8% belongs to the top ten.

The gene calls are TRBV30 and TRBJ2-7; D gene ambiguous. The sequence was obtained from a woman in her 50s with acute or convalescent COVID-19. What was sequenced was peripheral blood. As DNA, the CDR3 is TGTGCCTGGAGTGTGGCCCACGAGCAGTACTTC. Protein product: CAWSVAHEQYF.